This T cell receptor (beta chain) was sequenced for a study of cytomegalovirus exposure and HLA in healthy donors. Use of 60 Vbeta and 13 Jbeta primers characterized the PCR. Repertoires were generated with immunoSEQ multiplex PCR, while TCRdb's copy carries only in-frame clones and drops some. This listing includes approximately 110,000 clones. Germline CDR1 is LGHNA and CDR2 is YSLEER. The CDR3 runs 18 residues. V was clipped by 3 bases and J by 1 base; unmatched bases: 14. J is TRBJ1-2 and V is TRBV4-3, with 7 bases lining up with TRBD1. This receptor was identified in a man aged 25 to 40 in good health and CMV-seronegative. Sequenced: PBMCs. In nucleotides, the CDR3 is TGCGCCAGCAGCCAGGACTACAGGGGCGGGATGGTTAACTATGGCTACACCTTC. Protein sequence: CASSQDYRGGMVNYGYTF.